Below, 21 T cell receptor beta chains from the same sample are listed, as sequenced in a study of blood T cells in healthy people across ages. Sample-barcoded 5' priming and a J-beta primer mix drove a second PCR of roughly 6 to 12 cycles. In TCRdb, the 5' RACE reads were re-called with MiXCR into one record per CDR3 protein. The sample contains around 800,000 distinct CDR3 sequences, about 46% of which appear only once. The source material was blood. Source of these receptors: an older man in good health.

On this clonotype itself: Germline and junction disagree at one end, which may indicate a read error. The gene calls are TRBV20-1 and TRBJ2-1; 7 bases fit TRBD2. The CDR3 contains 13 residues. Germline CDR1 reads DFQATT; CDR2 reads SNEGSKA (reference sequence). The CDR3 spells CSAKSGTYNEQFF. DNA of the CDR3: TGCAGTGCTAAGAGCGGGACCTACAATGAACAGTTCTTC.

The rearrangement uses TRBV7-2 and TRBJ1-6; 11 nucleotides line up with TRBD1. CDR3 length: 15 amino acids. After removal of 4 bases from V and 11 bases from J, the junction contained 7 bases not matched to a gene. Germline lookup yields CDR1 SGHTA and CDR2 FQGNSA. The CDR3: CASSSADRGHAPLHF. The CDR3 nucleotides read TGTGCCAGCAGCTCGGCGGACAGGGGGCATGCACCCCTCCACTTT.

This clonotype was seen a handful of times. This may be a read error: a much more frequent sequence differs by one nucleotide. CDR3 sequence (DNA): TGTGCCTGGAGTGTACTGGCAGGGTGGGACACTGAAGCTTTCTTT. It is translated as CAWSVLAGWDTEAFF. This sequence joins TRBV30 and TRBJ1-1; tentative D call: TRBD1 (5 bases). CDR1 is GTSNPN, CDR2 SVGIG, per germline (reference sequence). The CDR3 covers 15 residues. Trimming left V 0 bases short and J 3 bases short, with 14 bases between.

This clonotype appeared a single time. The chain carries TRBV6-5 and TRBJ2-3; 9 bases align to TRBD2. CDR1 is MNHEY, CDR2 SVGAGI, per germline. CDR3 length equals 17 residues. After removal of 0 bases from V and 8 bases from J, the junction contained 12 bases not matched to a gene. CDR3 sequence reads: CASSYSVPGLAAGTQYF. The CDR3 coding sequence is TGTGCCAGCAGTTACTCGGTCCCGGGACTAGCAGCAGGTACGCAGTATTTT.

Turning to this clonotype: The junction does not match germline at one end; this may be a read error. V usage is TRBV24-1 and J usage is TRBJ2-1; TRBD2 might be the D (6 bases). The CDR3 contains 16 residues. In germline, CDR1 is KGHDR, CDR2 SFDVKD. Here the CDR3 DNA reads TGTGCCACCAGTGATTTGCATCCGGGAGCGTCAAATGAGCTGTTCTTC. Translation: CATSDLHPGASNELFF.

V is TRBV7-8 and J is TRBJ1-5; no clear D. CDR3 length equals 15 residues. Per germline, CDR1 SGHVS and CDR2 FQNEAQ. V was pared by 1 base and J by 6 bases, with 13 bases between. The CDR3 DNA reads TGTGCCAGCAGCTTAGTTTTCGGGAGCGGTCAGCCCCAGCATTTT. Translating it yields CASSLVFGSGQPQHF.

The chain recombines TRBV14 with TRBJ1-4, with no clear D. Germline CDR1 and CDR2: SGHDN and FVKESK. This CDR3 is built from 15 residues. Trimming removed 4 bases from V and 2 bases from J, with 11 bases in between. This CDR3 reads CASSPQASTNEKLFF. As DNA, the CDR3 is TGTGCCAGCAGCCCCCAGGCGAGTACTAATGAAAAACTGTTTTTT.

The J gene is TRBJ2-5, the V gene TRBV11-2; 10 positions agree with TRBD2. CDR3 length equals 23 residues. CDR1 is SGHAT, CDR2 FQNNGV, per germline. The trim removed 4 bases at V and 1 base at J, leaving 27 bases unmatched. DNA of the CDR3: TGTGCCAGCAGCTCCGACCCCCCTAGCGGGAGCCCGTTGGGCCAGGTTTTCCAAGAGACCCAGTACTTC. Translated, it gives CASSSDPPSGSPLGQVFQETQYF.

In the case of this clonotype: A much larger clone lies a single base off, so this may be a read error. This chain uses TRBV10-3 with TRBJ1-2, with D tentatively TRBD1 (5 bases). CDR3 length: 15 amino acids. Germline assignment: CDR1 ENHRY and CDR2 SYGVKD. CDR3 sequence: CAISAGTASNDGYTF. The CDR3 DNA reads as TGTGCCATCAGTGCGGGGACGGCTTCTAACGATGGCTACACCTTC.

CDR3 residues: CASRPGQGQLQETQYF. CDR3 nucleotides: TGTGCCAGCAGACCGGGACAGGGACAACTCCAAGAGACCCAGTACTTC. The chain joins TRBV2 to TRBJ2-5, with TRBD1 matching over 9 bases. Trimming at V came to 6 bases and at J to 1 base, leaving 9 bases not matched to a gene. This CDR3 has 16 residues. Germline-derived CDR1 and CDR2 are SNHLY and FYNNEI.

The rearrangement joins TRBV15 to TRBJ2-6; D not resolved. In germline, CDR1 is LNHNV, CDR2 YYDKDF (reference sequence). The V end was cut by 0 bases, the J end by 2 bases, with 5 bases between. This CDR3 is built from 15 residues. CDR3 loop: CATSRDRTGANVLTF. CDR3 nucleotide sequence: TGTGCCACCAGCAGAGACCGGACTGGGGCCAACGTCCTGACTTTC.

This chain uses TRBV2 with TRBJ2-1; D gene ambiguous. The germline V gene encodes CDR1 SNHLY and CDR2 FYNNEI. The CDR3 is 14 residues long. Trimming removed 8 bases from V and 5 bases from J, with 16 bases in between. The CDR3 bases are TGTGCCAGCCGGGCTCGGACGGCTAACAATGAGCAGTTCTTC. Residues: CASRARTANNEQFF. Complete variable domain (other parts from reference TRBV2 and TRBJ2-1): EPEVTQTPSHQVTQMGQEVILRCVPISNHLYFYWYRQILGQKVEFLVSFYNNEISEKSEIFDDQFSVERPDGSNFTLKIRSTKLEDSAMYFCASRARTANNEQFFGPGTRLTVL.

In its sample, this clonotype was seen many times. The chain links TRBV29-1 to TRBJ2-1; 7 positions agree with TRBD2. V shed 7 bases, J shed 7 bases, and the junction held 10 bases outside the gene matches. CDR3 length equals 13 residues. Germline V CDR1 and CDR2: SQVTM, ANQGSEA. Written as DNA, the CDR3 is TGCAGCGGAGGTTGGACTAGTCAAAATGAGCAGTTCTTC. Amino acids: CSGGWTSQNEQFF.

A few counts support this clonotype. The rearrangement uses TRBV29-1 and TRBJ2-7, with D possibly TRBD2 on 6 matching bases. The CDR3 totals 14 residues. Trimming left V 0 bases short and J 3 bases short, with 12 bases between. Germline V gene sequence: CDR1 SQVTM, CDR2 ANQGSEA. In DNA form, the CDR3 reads TGCAGCGTTGAAGATGACGGGGGTGGCTACGAGCAGTACTTC. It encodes CSVEDDGGGYEQYF.

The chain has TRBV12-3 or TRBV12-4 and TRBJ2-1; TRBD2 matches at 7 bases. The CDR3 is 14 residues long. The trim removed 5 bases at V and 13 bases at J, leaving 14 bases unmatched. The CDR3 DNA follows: TGTGCCAGCAGTGTGAGCGGGAATAAAGAGACCCAGTTCTTC. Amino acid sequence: CASSVSGNKETQFF.

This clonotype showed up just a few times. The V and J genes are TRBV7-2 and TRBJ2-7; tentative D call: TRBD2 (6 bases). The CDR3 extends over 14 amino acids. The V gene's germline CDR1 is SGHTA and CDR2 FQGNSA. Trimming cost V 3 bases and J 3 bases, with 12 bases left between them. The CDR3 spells CASSFRRENYEQYF. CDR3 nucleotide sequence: TGTGCCAGCAGCTTTAGGCGGGAAAACTACGAGCAGTACTTC.

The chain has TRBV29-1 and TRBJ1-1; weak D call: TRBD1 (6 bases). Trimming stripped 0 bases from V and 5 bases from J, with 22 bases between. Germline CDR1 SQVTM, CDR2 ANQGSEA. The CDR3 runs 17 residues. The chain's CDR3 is CSVEDRGARLVGTEAFF. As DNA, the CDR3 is TGCAGCGTTGAAGATCGGGGGGCGAGGTTGGTTGGGACTGAAGCTTTCTTT.

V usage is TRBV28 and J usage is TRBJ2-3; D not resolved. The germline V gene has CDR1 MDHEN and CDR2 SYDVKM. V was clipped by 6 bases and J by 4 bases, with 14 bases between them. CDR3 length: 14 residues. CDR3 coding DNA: TGTGCCAGCAGCCTTCCTAGGGCCGCAGATACGCAGTATTTT. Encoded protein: CASSLPRAADTQYF.

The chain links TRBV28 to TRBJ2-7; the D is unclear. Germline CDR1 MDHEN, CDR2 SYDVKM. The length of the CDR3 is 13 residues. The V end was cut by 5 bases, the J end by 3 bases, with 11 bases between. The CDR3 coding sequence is TGTGCCAGCAGTGTCTCCCTGAACTACGAGCAGTACTTC. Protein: CASSVSLNYEQYF.

The CDR3 region is CASSQRQSTDTQYF. The CDR3 nucleotides read TGTGCCAGCAGTCAACGACAGAGCACAGATACGCAGTATTTT. The V and J genes are TRBV6-6 and TRBJ2-3, with a possible D match to TRBD1 (5 bases). The CDR3 has 14 residues. Germline CDR1 reads MNHNY; CDR2 reads SVGAGI (reference sequence). The germline V and J ends were trimmed by 5 bases and 0 bases, with 9 bases remaining between them.

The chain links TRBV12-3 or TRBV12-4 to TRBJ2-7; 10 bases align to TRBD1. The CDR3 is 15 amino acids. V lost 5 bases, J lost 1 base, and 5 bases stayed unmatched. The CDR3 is CASSTDRGWSYEQYF. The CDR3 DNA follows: TGTGCCAGCAGTACGGACAGGGGGTGGTCCTACGAGCAGTACTTC.